These 8 T cell receptor beta chains came from one sample sequenced in a study of response to subunit inactivated influenza vaccine. TCRdb passed the RT-PCR reads through MiXCR, listing each CDR3 protein once. Found here are about 190,000 distinct CDR3 sequences, approximately 15% of them singletons; the top ten hold roughly 26%. The starting material was CD8+ T cells sorted from PBMCs, obtained more than 4 days after vaccination. These TCRs come from a man aged 45-65 years who received an inactivated influenza vaccine.

As concerns this clonotype: With a much larger clone just one base away, this may be a read error. The CDR3 nucleotides read TGTGCCAGCAGCTTCAGCGACAGGCCAGACAATGAGCAGTTCTTC. It yields the protein CASSFSDRPDNEQFF. The chain carries TRBV7-9 and TRBJ2-1; D is possibly TRBD1 (6 bases). The CDR3 consists of 15 residues. V lost 3 bases to trimming and J lost 5 bases, with 14 bases between them. Germline V gene lookup returns CDR1 SEHNR and CDR2 FQNEAQ (reference sequence).

V gene TRBV9 combines with J gene TRBJ2-1; no clear D. The CDR3 extends over 12 amino acids. CDR1 and CDR2 (germline): SGDLS, YYNGEE. V was shortened by 3 bases and J by 9 bases, with 10 bases between the two germline ends. CDR3 loop: CASSEWSSEQFF. The CDR3 region has the DNA TGTGCCAGCAGCGAGTGGAGCAGTGAGCAGTTCTTC. Looking up the rest from reference TRBV9 and TRBJ2-1 gives the full variable domain: DSGVTQTPKHLITATGQRVTLRCSPRSGDLSVYWYQQSLDQGLQFLIQYYNGEERAKGNILERFSAQQFPDLHSELNLSSLELGDSALYFCASSEWSSEQFFGPGTRLTVL.

This clonotype was seen a handful of times. The gene calls are TRBV11-2 and TRBJ2-3; no reliable D call. Germline V gene data show CDR1 as SGHAT and CDR2 as FQNNGV. This CDR3 is built from 15 residues. V lost 1 base and J lost 0, with 8 bases in between. CDR3 amino acids: CASSLVTKSTDTQYF. In DNA, the CDR3 is TGTGCCAGCAGCTTAGTGACCAAAAGCACAGATACGCAGTATTTT.

This chain joins TRBV6-2 or TRBV6-3 and TRBJ2-1; D gene ambiguous. V was pared by 1 base and J by 4 bases, with 5 bases between. The V gene's germline CDR1 is MNHEY and CDR2 SVGEGT. The CDR3 has 13 amino acids. CDR3 sequence (DNA): TGTGCCAGCAGTTACTTCATGTACAATGAGCAGTTCTTC. This gives the protein CASSYFMYNEQFF.

The V call is TRBV7-9, the J call TRBJ2-2, with D uncertain. The CDR3 spans 16 residues. CDR1 is SEHNR and CDR2 is FQNEAQ in the germline V gene (reference sequence). The ends were cut back, 3 bases at V and 8 bases at J, with 19 bases in the middle. The CDR3 DNA reads TGTGCCAGCAGCTTGGATCCGGGCCATATCCCTGGGGAGCTGTTTTTT. It encodes CASSLDPGHIPGELFF. Using reference TRBV7-9 and TRBJ2-2 for the parts outside the CDR3, the full variable domain is DTGVSQNPRHKITKRGQNVTFRCDPISEHNRLYWYRQTLGQGPEFLTYFQNEAQLEKSRLLSDRFSAERPKGSFSTLEIQRTEQGDSAMYLCASSLDPGHIPGELFFGEGSRLTVL.

The rearrangement links TRBV5-1 to TRBJ1-1; no reliable D call. CDR3 length: 15 residues. V was shortened by 5 bases and J by 5 bases, with 19 bases between the two germline ends. Germline CDR1 SGHRS, CDR2 YFSETQ. The chain's CDR3 is CASSIGRSGGTEAFF. CDR3 DNA: TGCGCCAGCAGTATCGGACGTTCGGGAGGGACTGAAGCTTTCTTT. Combining the CDR3 with reference TRBV5-1 and TRBJ1-1 gives the whole variable domain KAGVTQTPRYLIKTRGQQVTLSCSPISGHRSVSWYQQTPGQGLQFLFEYFSETQRNKGNFPGRFSGRQFSNSRSEMNVSTLELGDSALYLCASSIGRSGGTEAFFGQGTRLTVV.

This clonotype was seen at least ten times. The chain recombines TRBV28 with TRBJ1-1; D unresolved. Trimming removed 2 bases from V and 1 base from J, with 11 bases in between. CDR1 and CDR2 from the germline V gene are MDHEN and SYDVKM. CDR3 length: 15 amino acids. The CDR3 is CASSLPSEPNTEAFF. CDR3 nucleotides: TGTGCCAGCAGTTTACCTTCGGAACCGAACACTGAAGCTTTCTTT.

This clonotype was counted at least ten times. The chain has TRBV28 and TRBJ2-3; perhaps TRBD2 as D (6 bases). Trimming stripped 1 base from V and 5 bases from J, with 13 bases between. CDR1 is MDHEN, CDR2 SYDVKM, per germline. CDR3 length equals 15 residues. The CDR3 sequence: CASSLSAGLGDTQYF. For the CDR3, the DNA is TGTGCCAGCAGTTTATCTGCGGGACTCGGAGATACGCAGTATTTT. The full variable domain, with the rest looked up from reference TRBV28 and TRBJ2-3, is DVKVTQSSRYLVKRTGEKVFLECVQDMDHENMFWYRQDPGLGLRLIYFSYDVKMKEKGDIPEGYSVSREKKERFSLILESASTNQTSMYLCASSLSAGLGDTQYFGPGTRLTVL.